What follows are 20 T cell receptor beta chains derived from one specimen sequenced in a study of PD-1 blockade in mismatch repair-deficient tumors. Generated by immunoSEQ multiplex PCR, the TCRdb table keeps only in-frame clones and is missing some. The sample gives 100,000 or so clones, approximately 83% of which show up once; around 6.5% is in the top ten. The specimen comprised peripheral blood, sampled roughly 36 weeks after starting pembrolizumab. The receptor source for this set is an adult with mismatch repair-deficient cancer.

This clone is a singleton in its sample. The chain recombines TRBV11-2 with TRBJ1-1; TRBD1 is a possible D gene (5 bases). The CDR3 spans 13 residues. The ends were cut back, 5 bases at V and 1 base at J, with 8 bases in the middle. CDR1 and CDR2 (germline): SGHAT, FQNNGV. The CDR3 loop is CASSKGRNTEAFF. CDR3 sequence (DNA): TGTGCCAGCAGCAAGGGACGGAACACTGAAGCTTTCTTT.

The rearrangement uses TRBV19 and TRBJ1-5; TRBD1 aligns across 7 bases. Germline V gene data show CDR1 as LNHDA and CDR2 as SQIVND (reference sequence). The CDR3 loop spans 17 amino acids. The trim removed 5 bases at V and 0 bases at J, leaving 10 bases unmatched. The CDR3 loop reads CASSRVGTAYSNQPQHF. The CDR3 DNA reads as TGTGCCAGTAGTCGTGTGGGGACAGCGTATAGCAATCAGCCCCAGCATTTT.

The J gene is TRBJ2-2, the V gene TRBV2, with D perhaps matching TRBD2 (5 bases). Trimming pared 0 bases from V and 3 bases from J, leaving 14 bases between. CDR3 length equals 17 residues. CDR1 and CDR2 (germline): SNHLY, FYNNEI. In DNA, the CDR3 is TGTGCCAGCAGTGAAGCTCTTACTAGTCAGGACACCGGGGAGCTGTTTTTT. It codes for CASSEALTSQDTGELFF.

The rearrangement uses TRBV7-6 and TRBJ2-2; D is uncertain. Between the trimmed V and J ends, which lost 2 bases and 5 bases, there was a span of 6 bases. The CDR3 spans 13 residues. CDR1 and CDR2 from the germline V gene are SGHVS and FNYEAQ. This CDR3 reads CASSLRLTGELFF. In nucleotides, the CDR3 is TGTGCCAGCAGCTTAAGGCTTACCGGGGAGCTGTTTTTT. Full variable domain (rest looked up from reference TRBV7-6 and TRBJ2-2): GAGVSQSPRYKVTKRGQDVALRCDPISGHVSLYWYRQALGQGPEFLTYFNYEAQQDKSGLPNDRFSAERPEGSISTLTIQRTEQRDSAMYRCASSLRLTGELFFGEGSRLTVL.

The J gene is TRBJ2-7, the V gene TRBV9; TRBD2 matches at 15 bases. Germline trimming cut 2 bases from V and 2 bases from J; bases unmatched to any gene: 2. Germline V gives CDR1 SGDLS, CDR2 YYNGEE. The CDR3 length is 16 residues. CDR3 region: CASSVGLAGGTYEQYF. The CDR3 coding sequence is TGTGCCAGCAGCGTGGGACTAGCGGGAGGAACCTACGAGCAGTACTTC.

This clone was observed a few times. The chain employs TRBV19 and TRBJ2-3, with 10 bases that match TRBD1. The CDR3 extends over 15 amino acids. V lost 7 bases and J lost 4; bases outside the gene matches: 8. CDR1 LNHDA and CDR2 SQIVND come from the germline V gene (reference sequence). The CDR3 loop reads CASNKGDRGADTQYF. CDR3 coding DNA: TGTGCCAGTAATAAGGGGGACAGGGGCGCAGATACGCAGTATTTT.

This chain links TRBV27 with TRBJ2-7; TRBD2 matches 8 bases. The CDR3 runs to 16 residues. Per germline, CDR1 MNHEY and CDR2 SMNVEV (reference sequence). Germline trimming cut 5 bases from V and 4 bases from J; bases unmatched to any gene: 13. The CDR3 coding sequence is TGTGCCAGCAGTCCCCGACTTGTCGGGAGGGTTTACGAGCAGTACTTC. This translates into CASSPRLVGRVYEQYF.

V is TRBV28 and J is TRBJ2-7; a weak D match, TRBD1 (5 bases). The CDR3 covers 15 residues. The germline gives CDR1 MDHEN, CDR2 SYDVKM. Trimming took 3 bases from V and 5 from J, leaving 17 bases between them. The CDR3 DNA reads as TGTGCCAGCAGTTTCCCGCTCACAGGTTCGAACGAGCAGTACTTC. Protein: CASSFPLTGSNEQYF.

This clone was seen only once. V and J are TRBV19 and TRBJ1-4; 10 bases map to TRBD1. The CDR3 is 15 amino acids. Germline V gene lookup returns CDR1 LNHDA and CDR2 SQIVND (reference sequence). Trimming removed 6 bases from V and 3 bases from J; junction bases left unmatched: 4. CDR3 nucleotides: TGTGCCAGTAGCGACAGGGGGCTATCTAATGAAAAACTGTTTTTT. It yields the protein CASSDRGLSNEKLFF.

The genes are TRBV5-1 and TRBJ2-2; 8 positions match TRBD1. The germline V gene encodes CDR1 SGHRS and CDR2 YFSETQ. Losses at the gene ends were 2 bases for V and 6 bases for J; bases not matched to a gene: 6. CDR3 size: 15 residues. Here the CDR3 DNA reads TGCGCCAGCAGCTTCCGGACAGGGATGGCCGGGGAGCTGTTTTTT. Translation gives CASSFRTGMAGELFF.

The genes are TRBV11-1 and TRBJ2-1; TRBD2 is a possible D gene (6 bases). The ends were cut back, 1 base at V and 4 bases at J, with 14 bases in the middle. This CDR3 spans 16 amino acids. From germline, CDR1 is SGHAT and CDR2 FQDESV (reference sequence). CDR3 bases: TGTGCCAGCAGCTTAGTTGCGGGGACCCGATACAATGAGCAGTTCTTC. It yields the protein CASSLVAGTRYNEQFF.

This chain links TRBV7-8 with TRBJ1-2; D is possibly TRBD1 (5 bases). Germline V gene lookup returns CDR1 SGHVS and CDR2 FQNEAQ. Trimming shortened V by 2 bases and J by 8 bases, and 12 bases separated the two germline ends. The CDR3 has 13 residues. The CDR3 here is CASSLSTGGGYTF. As DNA, the CDR3 is TGTGCCAGCAGCTTATCTACAGGAGGCGGCTACACCTTC.

J is TRBJ2-3 and V is TRBV5-1; 8 nucleotides match TRBD2. There are 16 residues in the CDR3. V was clipped by 0 bases and J by 6 bases; unmatched bases: 9. Germline lookup yields CDR1 SGHRS and CDR2 YFSETQ. In nucleotides, the CDR3 is TGCGCCAGCAGCTTGGCCCTCGCGGGAGGTAGGGATACGCAGTATTTT. Translated: CASSLALAGGRDTQYF.

This sequence joins TRBV29-1 and TRBJ2-5, with 7 bases identical to TRBD1. V trimming: 4 bases; J trimming: 5 bases; junction bases outside the gene matches: 13. In germline, CDR1 is SQVTM, CDR2 ANQGSEA. This CDR3 is 15 amino acids long. This chain's CDR3 is CSVVLRTGKMETQYF. The CDR3 DNA sequence: TGCAGCGTTGTTCTTAGGACAGGCAAAATGGAGACCCAGTACTTC.

The chain recombines TRBV29-1 with TRBJ2-1; 11 bases are shared with TRBD2. The CDR3 has 17 residues. Germline V gene data show CDR1 as SQVTM and CDR2 as ANQGSEA. The V and J ends lost 6 bases and 3 bases, in that order; junction bases with no gene match: 13. The CDR3 region has the DNA TGCAGCGTAGACAGTGATCTAGCGGGAGGCCTCTACAATGAGCAGTTCTTC. It yields the protein CSVDSDLAGGLYNEQFF.

This clone has only a few counts. V usage is TRBV5-1 and J usage is TRBJ2-1; the match to TRBD2 covers 15 bases. Germline V gene sequence: CDR1 SGHRS, CDR2 YFSETQ. The CDR3 has 18 residues. V trimming: 4 bases; J trimming: 11 bases; junction bases outside the gene matches: 16. The CDR3 protein is CASSRTGLAGGNNDKQFF. For the CDR3, the DNA is TGCGCCAGCAGCCGGACGGGACTAGCGGGAGGAAACAATGATAAGCAGTTCTTC.

This clone was seen a single time. The chain links TRBV11-2 to TRBJ1-5, with D perhaps TRBD1 (6 bases). Trimming took off 0 bases at V and 2 bases at J, with 8 bases between the two ends. The CDR3 is made up of 15 amino acids. CDR1 is SGHAT and CDR2 is FQNNGV in the germline V gene. The CDR3: CASSLDSGGNQPQHF. The CDR3 region has the DNA TGTGCCAGCAGCTTAGATTCAGGGGGCAATCAGCCCCAGCATTTT. The full variable domain, in which reference TRBV11-2 and TRBJ1-5 provide the parts outside the CDR3, is EAGVAQSPRYKIIEKRQSVAFWCNPISGHATLYWYQQILGQGPKLLIQFQNNGVVDDSQLPKDRFSAERLKGVDSTLKIQPAKLEDSAVYLCASSLDSGGNQPQHFGDGTRLSIL.

The V gene is TRBV5-4, the J gene TRBJ2-1, with a weak D call TRBD1 (6 bases). Germline V gives CDR1 SGHNT, CDR2 YYREEE (reference sequence). The CDR3 totals 16 residues. Between the trimmed V and J ends, which lost 4 bases and 0 bases, there was a span of 14 bases. The CDR3 nucleotides are TGTGCCAGCAGCCCGCGACAGGCCCGCTCCTACAATGAGCAGTTCTTC. Its translation: CASSPRQARSYNEQFF.

This clone has a handful of counts. The V call is TRBV9, the J call TRBJ2-1, with D perhaps TRBD1 or TRBD2 (5 bases each). The V and J ends lost 3 bases and 6 bases respectively, with 13 bases between them. The CDR3 has 14 amino acids. Germline CDR1 reads SGDLS; CDR2 reads YYNGEE. CDR3 bases: TGTGCCAGCAGCGGACGGGACCGAATCAATGAGCAGTTCTTC. Translating gives CASSGRDRINEQFF.

The genes are TRBV5-1 and TRBJ2-7; the D is unclear. The V end lost 7 bases, the J end lost 6 bases, and 11 bases lay between the germline ends. CDR1 is SGHRS, CDR2 YFSETQ, per germline. The CDR3 extends over 11 amino acids. The CDR3 protein is CASRQETEQYF. For the CDR3, the DNA is TGCGCCAGCCGCCAGGAAACCGAGCAGTACTTC.